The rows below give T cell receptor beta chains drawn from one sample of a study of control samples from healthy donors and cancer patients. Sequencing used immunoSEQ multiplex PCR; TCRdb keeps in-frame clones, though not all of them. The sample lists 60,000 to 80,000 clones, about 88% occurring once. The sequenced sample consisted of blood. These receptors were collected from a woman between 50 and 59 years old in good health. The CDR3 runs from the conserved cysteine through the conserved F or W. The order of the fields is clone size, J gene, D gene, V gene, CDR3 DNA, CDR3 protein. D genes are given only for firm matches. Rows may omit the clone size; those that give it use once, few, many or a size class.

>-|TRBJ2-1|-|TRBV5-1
TGCGCCAGCAGCTTGGCCATTCAGGGGCGAGCGGGGCGCCCTTTCTTC
CASSLAIQGRAGRPFF
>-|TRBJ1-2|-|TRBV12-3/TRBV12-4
TGTGCCAGCAGCCTTCAGGATAACTATGGCTACACCTTC
CASSLQDNYGYTF
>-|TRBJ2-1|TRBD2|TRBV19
TGTGCCAGTACAACTAGCGGTCTCGATGAGCAGTTCTTC
CASTTSGLDEQFF
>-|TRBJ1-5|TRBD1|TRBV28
TGTGCCAGCAGTTTATTGGCAGGGGGTAATCAGCCCCAGCATTTT
CASSLLAGGNQPQHF
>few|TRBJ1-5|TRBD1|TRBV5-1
TGCGCCAGCAGCTTGGAAACAGGGGGGCAGCCCCAGCATTTT
CASSLETGGQPQHF
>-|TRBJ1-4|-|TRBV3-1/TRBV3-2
TGTGCCAGCAGCCTCAGCAGCAAGGGTGAAAAACTGTTTTTT
CASSLSSKGEKLFF
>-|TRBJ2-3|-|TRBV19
TGTGCCAGTAGTTCCCTTTCCACAGATACGCAGTATTTT
CASSSLSTDTQYF
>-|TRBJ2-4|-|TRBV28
TGTGCCACCGGGCTTATGACCGAGATAGCCAAAAACATTCAGTACTTC
CATGLMTEIAKNIQYF
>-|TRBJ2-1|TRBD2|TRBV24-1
TGTGCCACCAGTGATTTTAGCGGGAAGGGCTACAATGAGCAGTTCTTC
CATSDFSGKGYNEQFF
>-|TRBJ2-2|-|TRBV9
TGTGCCAGCAGCGTAGCCCAGGGTACAGCCCTCACCGGGGAGCTGTTTTTT
CASSVAQGTALTGELFF
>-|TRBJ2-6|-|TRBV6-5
TGTGCCAGCAGGGACTTCCCCTCTGGGGCCAACGTCCTGACTTTC
CASRDFPSGANVLTF
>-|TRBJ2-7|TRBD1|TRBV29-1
TGCAGCGGGCAGGGGGACTACGAGCAGTACTTC
CSGQGDYEQYF
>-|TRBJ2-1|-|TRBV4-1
TGCGCCAGCAGCCTCCGCCGCGACAATGAGCAGTTCTTC
CASSLRRDNEQFF
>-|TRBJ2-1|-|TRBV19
TGTGCCAGTAGTATAGTAGGGGGATTCTACAATGAGCAGTTCTTC
CASSIVGGFYNEQFF
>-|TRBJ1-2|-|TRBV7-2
TGTGCCACCAAATATCTGGAGAGCTACACCTTC
CATKYLESYTF
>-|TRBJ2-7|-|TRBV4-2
TGTGCCAGCAGCCAAGGGGTTTCGGGGTACGAGCAGTACTTC
CASSQGVSGYEQYF
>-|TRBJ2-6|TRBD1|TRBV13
TGTGCCAGCAGCTTGGGACAGGACTACTCTGGGGCCAACGTCCTGACTTTC
CASSLGQDYSGANVLTF
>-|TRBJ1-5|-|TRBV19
TGTGCCAGTACCAACAGGGACAATCAGCCCCAGCATTTT
CASTNRDNQPQHF
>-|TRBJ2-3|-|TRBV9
TGTGCCAGCAGCGTAGGGACTACCGCTAGCACAGATACGCAGTATTTT
CASSVGTTASTDTQYF
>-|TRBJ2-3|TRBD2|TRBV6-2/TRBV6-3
TGTGCCAGCAGTTACTCCGCGGGAGGCCCCCGTGATACGCAGTATTTT
CASSYSAGGPRDTQYF